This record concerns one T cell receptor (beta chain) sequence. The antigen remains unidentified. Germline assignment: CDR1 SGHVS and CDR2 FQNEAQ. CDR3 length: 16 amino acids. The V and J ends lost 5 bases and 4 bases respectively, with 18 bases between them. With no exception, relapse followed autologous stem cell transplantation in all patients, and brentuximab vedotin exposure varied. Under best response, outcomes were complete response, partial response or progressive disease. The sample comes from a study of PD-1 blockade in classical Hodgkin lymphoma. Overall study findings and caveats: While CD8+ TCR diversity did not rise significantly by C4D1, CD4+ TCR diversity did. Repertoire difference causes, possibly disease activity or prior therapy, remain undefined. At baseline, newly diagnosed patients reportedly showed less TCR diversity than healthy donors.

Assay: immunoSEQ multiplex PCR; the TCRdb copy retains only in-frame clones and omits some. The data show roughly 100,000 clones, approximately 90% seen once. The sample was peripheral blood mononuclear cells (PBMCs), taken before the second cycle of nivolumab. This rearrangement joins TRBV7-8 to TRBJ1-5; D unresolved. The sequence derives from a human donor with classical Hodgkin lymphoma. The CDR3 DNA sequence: TGTGCCAGCAGCATCCGGACGCCACTTCTGAATCAGCCCCAGCATTTT. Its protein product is CASSIRTPLLNQPQHF.